This TCR beta chain comes out of a study of OX40 agonist ivuxolimab in advanced cancers. With regard to the full study: Ivuxolimab was an agonistic, fully human IgG2 monoclonal antibody directed against OX40 (CD134), a costimulatory receptor. Of the approximately 50 patients in dose escalation, around 19 had hepatocellular carcinoma, some 15 had melanoma, 9 had renal cell carcinoma and 9 had head and neck cancer. The paper reports the monotherapy dose-escalation portion (N of about 54 patients) of the phase I ivuxolimab trial. Patients were allowed to have had prior anti-PD-1, anti-PD-L1 or anti-CTLA-4 therapy, and 30% to 50% of the dose-escalation patients had previously received checkpoint inhibitors. The point of sequencing TCRbeta in the periphery was to test whether ivuxolimab changed TCR sequence diversity and drove clonal T-cell expansion. Partial responses were achieved by three dose-escalation patients, of whom one had hepatocellular carcinoma and two had cutaneous melanoma. Intravenous ivuxolimab was administered to patients every 2 weeks at six dose levels: 0.01, 0.1, 0.3, 1.5, 3 and 10 mg/kg. In the dose-escalation cohort, around four fifths of patients were male, and the mean age was approximately 60 years with a range of roughly 23 to 79. Broad study findings and their caveats: The antigen specificity of the clonally expanded peripheral T cells was not determined. Low levels of normalized T-cell clonal expansion were also seen in some patients who did not respond. Partial responders in the 0.1-3.0 mg/kg groups had among the lowest normalized peripheral clonal expansion, especially among CD8+ T cells. At doses from 0.1 to 3.0 mg/kg, clonal expansion was seen in both CD4+ and CD8+ blood T cells between baseline and week 6. After ivuxolimab, CD8+ T cells had more expanded clones than CD4+ T cells on average.

Patients with autoimmune disease history or receiving systemic immunosuppression were excluded from the trial. Peripheral blood for TCR sequencing was collected from all dose cohorts at baseline, on cycle 4 day 1, and on cycle 7 day 1. Samples came from an open-label, multicenter, first-in-human phase I dose-escalation trial of ivuxolimab. The trial enrolled adults with locally advanced or metastatic head and neck squamous cell, hepatocellular, melanoma or renal cell carcinoma. CD4+ and CD8+ T cells were sorted separately from peripheral blood before TCR sequencing. About this clone: Its cognate antigen has yet to be identified. Base quality data are lacking; no much larger clone is found one base away.

Genomic DNA was isolated from the sorted cells so that the TCRbeta CDR3 region could be sequenced. TCRbeta CDR3 regions were sequenced using the immunoSEQ Assay. Drawn from immuneACCESS, this table holds only the in-frame rearrangements with V and J called that TCRdb kept. Clones are partly lost; checked studies trace under half to an unresolved V gene and leave the rest unexplained. The sample table shows tens of thousands of clones, and approximately 89% are seen once. The ten largest clones add up to over 5% of the sample. From its cysteine to its phenylalanine, the CDR3 spans 14 amino acids. The CDR3 DNA has 42 bases and is translated from base 1. The germline V gene supplies CDR1 MNHEY and CDR2 SVGAGI. V is cut by 2 bases and J by 6 bases, and the space between the germline ends is 8 bases.

Rearrangement joined TRBV6-5 to TRBJ1-6; tentative D gene TRBD1, with 5 bases matching. This specimen consisted of CD4+ or CD8+ T cells sorted from blood, obtained in a trial of the OX40 agonist ivuxolimab. This clonotype was sampled from an adult with an advanced solid tumor such as melanoma, head and neck, liver or kidney cancer. The CDR3 loop reads CASSYTGTNSPLHF. The DNA sequence is TGTGCCAGCAGTTACACCGGGACTAATTCACCCCTCCACTTT.